This TCR beta chain derives from a study of tumor and adjacent non-tumor tissue in lung cancer. Study-level information: The patients, about nine men and about five women, were about 30 to 85 with stage I to III disease. Whole-study results and caveats: In normal lung, the top 100 clones were significantly more dominant than in tumor. Significantly higher TCR diversity was found in tumor than normal lung. Patients with more diverse tumor TCRs had worse survival.

The template was RNA from unsorted bulk tissue. This clonotype qualifies as medium-sized. Its antigen is still unknown. The CDR3 has 13 residues. CDR1 SGHAT and CDR2 FQDESV come from the germline V gene (reference sequence). Trimming left V 4 bases short and J 8 bases short, with 14 bases between. Three rounds of nested PCR, following a modified ARM-PCR protocol, produced the TCRbeta library. MiXCR was run by TCRdb on the multiplex PCR reads, yielding one entry per CDR3 protein. The sample includes 60,000 to 90,000 distinct CDR3 sequences, 60% to 80% of them seen just once. The sequence was collected from a woman in her fifties or sixties with non-small cell lung cancer. The chain uses TRBV11-1 and TRBJ1-2; D perhaps matches TRBD1 (5 bases). What was sequenced was lung tumor tissue. CDR3 nucleotide sequence: TGTGCCAGCAGCTCAAGGGGAGCGTGGGGCTACACCTTC. Encoded protein: CASSSRGAWGYTF.